Detailed here is one T cell receptor (beta chain). Trimming pared 0 bases from V and 1 base from J, leaving 15 bases between. Germline-derived CDR1 and CDR2 are DFQATT and SNEGSKA (reference sequence). The CDR3 extends over 16 amino acids. TCRdb re-derived calls from the 5' RACE reads in MiXCR, one entry per CDR3 protein. The table has roughly 150,000 distinct CDR3 sequences, approximately 13% seen once; the top ten hold approximately 3.5%. The source of the sample is a study of T-cell memory formation after mild COVID-19. Sequences were obtained from PBMCs or a T cell subset sorted from them (not recorded which). The TCR was taken from a man younger than 35 who had mild COVID-19 (a few samples of this study predate the infection). Cell type and time point are not known. The genes are TRBV20-1 and TRBJ1-2, with D possibly matching TRBD1 (6 bases). Here the CDR3 DNA reads TGCAGTGCTAGAGACACAGGGTCTTCCGTTAACTATGGCTACACCTTC. Protein: CSARDTGSSVNYGYTF.